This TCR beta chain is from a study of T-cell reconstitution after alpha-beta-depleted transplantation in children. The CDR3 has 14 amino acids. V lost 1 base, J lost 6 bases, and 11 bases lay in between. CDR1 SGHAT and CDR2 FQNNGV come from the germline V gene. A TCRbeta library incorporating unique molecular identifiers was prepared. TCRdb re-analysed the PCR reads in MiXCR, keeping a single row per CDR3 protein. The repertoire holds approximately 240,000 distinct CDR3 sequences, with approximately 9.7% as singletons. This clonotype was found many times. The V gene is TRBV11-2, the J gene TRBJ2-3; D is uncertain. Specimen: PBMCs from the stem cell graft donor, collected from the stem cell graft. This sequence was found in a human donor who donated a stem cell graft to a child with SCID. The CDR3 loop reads CASSLARFMDTQYF. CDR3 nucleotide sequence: TGTGCCAGCAGCTTAGCTAGGTTTATGGATACGCAGTATTTT.